This TCR beta chain was captured by sequencing in a study of vaccination effects on CD4 cells after COVID-19. The study, taken as a whole, reports: There was only 1 of 255 vaccine-induced clones in healthy vaccinees that cross-reacted with common cold coronaviruses.

Sequencing was preceded by expansion of antigen-specific CD4+ T cells with viral peptide pools in the ViraFEST assay. Culture lasted about ten days before CD4+ T cell isolation. The participants, recipients of two vaccine doses, got either BNT162b2 or mRNA-1273. This clone appeared a few times. Its target is unknown. Using immunoSEQ multiplex PCR, the repertoire was profiled, and TCRdb retains in-frame clones only, with some absent. The sample comprises 30,000 to 40,000 clones, around three fifths of which are singletons, and 8.7% rests with the top ten. This CDR3 comprises 15 residues. V gave up 2 bases and J gave up 11 bases; unmatched junction bases: 10. Per the germline V gene, CDR1 is SGHNT and CDR2 is YYREEE (reference sequence).

The receptor was derived from a human donor who received a COVID-19 vaccine. The source material was CD4+ T cells from PBMCs cultured with SARS-CoV-2 spike peptides, sampled after COVID-19 vaccination. The chain recombines TRBV5-4 with TRBJ1-4; 9 positions agree with TRBD1. The CDR3 DNA follows: TGTGCCAGCAGCTTAAGGGGACAGGGTATGGGCAAACTGTTTTTT. This translates into CASSLRGQGMGKLFF.